These T cell receptor beta chains were read from a single sample in a study of cytomegalovirus exposure and HLA in healthy donors. The repertoire was sequenced with immunoSEQ multiplex PCR; TCRdb's copy has only in-frame clones and lacks some. This table lists about 70,000 clones. Sample: PBMCs. These receptors originate from a female donor in good health and CMV-seropositive. The CDR3 runs from the conserved cysteine through the conserved F or W. The order of the fields is D gene, J gene, V gene, CDR3 DNA, CDR3 protein. A D gene is named only where the DNA matches it firmly.

.	TRBJ2-5	TRBV6-5	TGTGCCAGCAGTTACGGTAGCGACGGGACCCAGTACTTC	CASSYGSDGTQYF
TRBD1	TRBJ2-6	TRBV18	TGTGCCAGCTCACCACAACGGACAGGGGTTTGGGTTACAAGCTCTGGGGCCAACGTCCTGACTTTC	CASSPQRTGVWVTSSGANVLTF
.	TRBJ2-7	TRBV4-1	TGCGCCAGCAGCCTCAACACCCCCCCATCCTACGAGCAGTACTTC	CASSLNTPPSYEQYF
TRBD1	TRBJ1-2	TRBV4-3	TGCGCCAGCAGCCAGAATATACAGGGGGCCTATGGCTACACCTTC	CASSQNIQGAYGYTF
.	TRBJ2-5	TRBV29-1	TGCAGCGTTGAAGAGGCAGGGGTAGAGACCCAGTACTTC	CSVEEAGVETQYF
.	TRBJ1-4	TRBV5-1	TGCGCCAGCAGCTTGGGGCAGGGATCTAATGAAAAACTGTTTTTT	CASSLGQGSNEKLFF
.	TRBJ2-7	TRBV25-1	TGTGCCAGCAGGCGGGACTCCTACGAGCAGTACTTC	CASRRDSYEQYF
.	TRBJ2-3	TRBV28	TGTGCCAGCAGACAGCCTAGCACAGATACGCAGTATTTT	CASRQPSTDTQYF
TRBD2	TRBJ2-3	TRBV7-3	TGTGCCAGCAGCTTACAAGGGGGACTAGCGGGCACAGATACGCAGTATTTT	CASSLQGGLAGTDTQYF
TRBD1	TRBJ2-2	TRBV30	TGTGCCTGGAGTGGGGGGACAGTGAACACCGGGGAGCTGTTTTTT	CAWSGGTVNTGELFF
TRBD1	TRBJ1-2	TRBV6-1	TGTGCCAGCAGTCCATCCGGGACAGCCTATGGCTACACCTTC	CASSPSGTAYGYTF
TRBD2	TRBJ2-1	TRBV10-1	TGCGCCAGCAGCAGACTAGCGGGAGTGGTGGAGCAGTTCTTC	CASSRLAGVVEQFF
.	TRBJ2-7	TRBV19	TGTGCCACCCAATCAAGCCCCTACGAGCAGTACTTC	CATQSSPYEQYF
TRBD1	TRBJ1-2	TRBV15	TGTGCCACCAGCAGAGGAGGGACAGAAAACTATGGCTACACCTTC	CATSRGGTENYGYTF
.	TRBJ1-1	TRBV28	TGTGCCAGCAGTTTATGGGCCCAGACTGAAGCTTTCTTT	CASSLWAQTEAFF
.	TRBJ2-7	TRBV5-1	TGCGCCAGCAGCCCAGCGACAGTTTCCTACGAGCAGTACTTC	CASSPATVSYEQYF
.	TRBJ2-7	TRBV11-1	TGTGCCAGCAGCTTATGGGGTGCGGACTCGGAGCAGTACTTC	CASSLWGADSEQYF
TRBD2	TRBJ2-3	TRBV6-4	TGTGCCAGCAGTGACTCCACTAGCGGGGGGTCAGATACGCAGTATTTT	CASSDSTSGGSDTQYF
TRBD2	TRBJ2-7	TRBV4-3	TGCGCCAGCAGCCAAACCCTAGCGGGAGCCTACGAGCAGTACTTC	CASSQTLAGAYEQYF
.	TRBJ1-2	TRBV6-1	TGTGCCAGCAGTGAAGGAGCAGGGAACTATGGCTACACCTTC	CASSEGAGNYGYTF
.	TRBJ2-1	TRBV4-3	TGCGCCAGCAGCCAACGGGAACCTTTTGTCAATGAGCAGTTCTTC	CASSQREPFVNEQFF
.	TRBJ1-5	TRBV7-9	TGTGCCAGCAGCTTAGATTTCGGGGGGGCTACACGACAGCCCCAGCATTTT	CASSLDFGGATRQPQHF
.	TRBJ1-2	TRBV19	TGTGCCAGTAGTATTGGCCCGTCGTATGGCTACACCTTC	CASSIGPSYGYTF
TRBD1	TRBJ1-5	TRBV19	TGTGCCAGTAGTGACAGGGGCAATCAGCCCCAGCATTTT	CASSDRGNQPQHF
.	TRBJ2-3	TRBV4-3	TGCGCCAGCAGCCCGCGGGACAGTATAACGCAGTATTTT	CASSPRDSITQYF
.	TRBJ1-2	TRBV5-5	TGTGCCAGCAGCGTTGACTTATCTAACTATGGCTACACCTTC	CASSVDLSNYGYTF
.	TRBJ2-2	TRBV30	TGTGCCGGGAGTGTACTGGTAGGCAGGACCGGGGAGCTGTTTTTT	CAGSVLVGRTGELFF
.	TRBJ2-7	TRBV30	TGTGCCTGGGGTTCCAGCTCCTACGAGCAGTACTTC	CAWGSSSYEQYF
TRBD1	TRBJ2-7	TRBV4-2	TGTGCCAGCAGCCAAGTTGCCGGGACAGGTGCCTACGAGCAGTACTTC	CASSQVAGTGAYEQYF
TRBD1	TRBJ1-2	TRBV6-4	TGTGCCAGCAGCCTGGGACAGGGGGATTCTGTCTATGGCTACACCTTC	CASSLGQGDSVYGYTF